A selection of T cell receptor beta chains follows, all from one sample in a study of shared clonotypes between healthy human individuals. Profiled with immunoSEQ multiplex PCR; TCRdb holds only in-frame clones, not every one. This table holds about half a million clones, about four fifths found once. Sample: PBMCs. These receptors were taken from a woman in her forties in good health. Some clones in this sample may be carry-over from other donors' samples. Each CDR3 is given without its conserved first and last residue. Each record gives: V gene, J gene, CDR3 protein.

TRBV7-9	TRBJ2-3	ASRVASTDTQY
TRBV9	TRBJ2-1	ASSHLGTGSYNEQF
TRBV14	-	ASSHPNLGKYEQY
TRBV19	TRBJ2-7	ASSPQGHLYEQY
TRBV27	TRBJ2-7	ASRDRGPNSYEQY
TRBV28	TRBJ2-7	ASSGYEQY
TRBV4-1	TRBJ2-7	ASSQVFMGMEQY
TRBV28	TRBJ1-5	ASSFFKSQPQH
TRBV29-1	TRBJ2-3	SVEVAGGSTQY
TRBV6-5	TRBJ1-2	ASRPGGGRGYGYT
TRBV10-2	TRBJ2-4	ASSEDRGLNIQY
TRBV27	TRBJ2-3	APRTGTVGTDTQY
TRBV6-1	TRBJ2-3	ASSEVFYSGSRTDTQY
TRBV18	TRBJ1-1	ASSPGQGLNTEAF
TRBV9	TRBJ2-1	ASSIRTSGSSSYNEQF
TRBV27	TRBJ1-5	ASNQPTPRPGQGSQPQH
TRBV30	TRBJ1-5	AWSPTGVQPQH
TRBV19	TRBJ2-7	ASSPYSDSSYEQY
TRBV10-3	TRBJ1-5	AIRGTGDNQPQH
TRBV28	-	ASSVLDRTYEQY
TRBV21-1	TRBJ2-2	ASSKRILKRVDTGELF
TRBV28	TRBJ2-7	ASSGRIEQY
TRBV6-5	TRBJ2-6	ASRGGLGANVLT
TRBV28	TRBJ2-5	ASSRATSGYQETQY
TRBV7-3	TRBJ2-3	ASSPEITDTQY
TRBV9	TRBJ2-1	ASTGVPRSYNEQF
TRBV2	TRBJ2-1	ASSPSSGRANNEQF
TRBV7-9	TRBJ2-5	ASSSTEARAQY
TRBV19	-	ASSNPGLQYEQY
TRBV28	TRBJ2-4	ASSAPGTSGIIQY
TRBV7-6	TRBJ1-1	ASSPGRTNTEAF
TRBV7-3	TRBJ2-1	ASSLNPSSYNEQF
TRBV9	TRBJ2-1	ASSVAPSYNEQF
TRBV5-1	TRBJ2-6	ASSWGLTFLSGANVLT
TRBV7-2	TRBJ1-4	ASSPNPTGVANEKLF
TRBV10-3	TRBJ2-1	AISEFSGRDNEQF
TRBV6-5	TRBJ2-7	ASRETGREQY
TRBV28	TRBJ2-7	ASRGLAGYYEQY
TRBV28	TRBJ1-1	ASLKLPPSSAEAF
TRBV5-4	TRBJ2-7	ASSQGLIYEQY
TRBV30	TRBJ2-7	AWTPGTRPGSEQY